A few counts support the clone carrying this T cell receptor beta chain. Every molecule of TCR cDNA had its own unique molecular identifier. MiXCR, run by TCRdb on the 5' RACE reads, gives a single entry per CDR3 protein. The data hold approximately 90,000 distinct CDR3 sequences, with over 8.5% observed a single time. The data originate from a study of spatial heterogeneity in lung cancer. Time point noted: sample taken at primary tumor resection. Unsorted whole RNA samples from tumor, nontumor lung or frozen PBMC were sequenced. V gave up 2 bases and J gave up 2 bases, with 9 bases separating them. The CDR3 has 15 residues. CDR1 is SEHNR, CDR2 FQNEAQ, per germline (reference sequence).

The specimen comprised PBMCs, sampled at surgery. The chain has TRBV7-9 and TRBJ2-2, with D uncertain. The receptor was isolated from a male donor with early-stage non-small cell lung cancer. Written as DNA, the CDR3 is TGTGCCAGCAGCTTATGGATCAGAAACACCGGGGAGCTGTTTTTT. Residues: CASSLWIRNTGELFF.